This T cell receptor (beta chain) is from a study of regulatory T cells in long-lasting Graves disease. Study-wide points: Persistent disease was associated with favored TRBV28 usage and with favored use of TRBJ1-2 and TRBJ2-5.

Time point given: newly diagnosed GD, antithyroid drugs for less than 3 months. After RNA was extracted from PBMCs, the TCR library was made from it. Graves' disease diagnosis used American Thyroid Association guidelines. Sequencing libraries for TCR beta were prepared with iRepertoire HTBI primers and Arm-PCR of CDR3 regions. TCRdb reanalysed the multiplex PCR reads using MiXCR and keeps one entry per CDR3 protein. The table records approximately 540,000 distinct CDR3 sequences, more than 10% of them present only once. The CDR3 runs 20 residues. Trimming took 5 bases from V and 2 from J; bases not matched to a gene: 18. Germline CDR1 and CDR2: DFQATT and SNEGSKA (reference sequence). Worth noting for this clonotype: Antigen unknown.

These sequences were also reported in another study, on T cells in Graves' hyperthyroidism and ophthalmopathy. According to that study: Stable Graves' hyperthyroidism denoted no ophthalmopathy progression over 18 months. Peripheral blood also featured most of the thyroid clonotypes expanded above 0.001.

This clonotype originated in a woman in her 30s with Graves disease. The specimen was peripheral blood mononuclear cells (PBMCs), collected at new diagnosis, from a patient treated with antithyroid drugs. This sequence joins TRBV20-1 and TRBJ2-3, with 14 bases lining up with TRBD2. The chain's CDR3 is CSAPEPRGWGLAGATDTQYF. Here the CDR3 DNA reads TGCAGTGCTCCCGAACCCAGGGGTTGGGGACTAGCGGGAGCCACAGATACGCAGTATTTT.